This TCR beta chain came from a study of spatial heterogeneity in lung cancer. Study-level background: The donors comprised around 76 untreated early-stage non-small cell lung cancer patients. Any follow-up PBMC samples that were available went on to be sequenced, and the median time to follow-up was roughly two years after resection. Alpha-chain sequences were detected in numbers that were consistently lower than beta-chain sequences.

Germline CDR1 reads SGHTA; CDR2 reads FQGTGA. V lost 6 bases and J lost 0, with 8 bases in between. The CDR3 totals 14 residues. TCRdb re-called the 5' RACE reads with MiXCR, one entry per CDR3 protein. The sample has 25,000 to 30,000 distinct CDR3 sequences; 5% to 6.5% are singletons. Time point meaning: blood at routine non-recurrence follow-up after resection. The authors sequenced whole RNA from tumor, nontumor lung or frozen PBMC without sorting. V gene TRBV7-3 combines with J gene TRBJ2-2; D call uncertain. This receptor was taken from a male donor with early-stage non-small cell lung cancer. Specimen: PBMCs, collected at follow-up. The CDR3 nucleotides are TGTGCCAGCAGGACCGATGCGAACACCGGGGAGCTGTTTTTT. Encoded protein: CASRTDANTGELFF.